Listed below are T cell receptor beta chains from one sample, sequenced in a study of T cells in localized non-small cell lung cancer. Some clones are missing from TCRdb's copy, which holds only in-frame ones; the method was immunoSEQ multiplex PCR. The table lists some 40,000 clones, just over 90% of them singletons. The sequencing here drew on peripheral blood, taken before any cancer treatment. The receptor set was obtained from a female donor aged 60 or older with stage I lung adenocarcinoma. Both conserved end residues are part of each CDR3.

cdr3_aa: CASSQDLENTGELFF; j_call: TRBJ2-2; v_call: TRBV4-2
cdr3_aa: CASSLESGGGTEAFF; j_call: TRBJ1-1; v_call: TRBV7-2
cdr3_aa: CASSLRSGGKYNEQFF; j_call: TRBJ2-1; v_call: TRBV5-4
cdr3_aa: CASSLAQNTGELFF; j_call: TRBJ2-2; v_call: TRBV7-8
cdr3_aa: CASSGSWGGRNEQFF; j_call: TRBJ2-1; v_call: TRBV11-3
cdr3_aa: CASSRAGGDYGYTF; j_call: TRBJ1-2; v_call: TRBV28
cdr3_aa: CASSQSRDRGRQTEAFF; j_call: TRBJ1-1; v_call: TRBV5-4
cdr3_aa: CASMTFAGGPYNEQFF; j_call: TRBJ2-1; v_call: TRBV19
cdr3_aa: CASRRGPDEKLFF; j_call: TRBJ1-4; v_call: TRBV27
cdr3_aa: CASSLAIAGGRYNEQFF; j_call: TRBJ2-1; v_call: TRBV5-1
cdr3_aa: CASSLDQAQPQHF; j_call: TRBJ1-5; v_call: TRBV11-2
cdr3_aa: CATSRGRGGSLLNEQFF; j_call: TRBJ2-1; v_call: TRBV15
cdr3_aa: CASSSRGVNYGYTF; j_call: TRBJ1-2; v_call: TRBV11-1
cdr3_aa: CASSYLARGQYGYTF; j_call: TRBJ1-2; v_call: TRBV6-6
cdr3_aa: CASSIDPGRSYNSPLHF; j_call: TRBJ1-6; v_call: TRBV19
cdr3_aa: CASSIVGVNEKLFF; j_call: TRBJ1-4; v_call: TRBV19
cdr3_aa: CASSIEGIGGYTF; j_call: TRBJ1-2; v_call: TRBV19
cdr3_aa: CASTGSAWGAPNYGYTF; j_call: TRBJ1-2; v_call: TRBV7-9
cdr3_aa: CASSVGTGSYNEQFF; j_call: TRBJ2-1; v_call: TRBV9
cdr3_aa: CASSRQGAGSYGYTF; j_call: TRBJ1-2; v_call: TRBV6-5
cdr3_aa: CASRYQGGTDTQYF; j_call: TRBJ2-3; v_call: TRBV6-5
cdr3_aa: CASSLRSGSNSPLHF; j_call: TRBJ1-6; v_call: TRBV7-9
cdr3_aa: CASSVGAGNQPQHF; j_call: TRBJ1-5; v_call: TRBV9
cdr3_aa: CASSLGISDYVDTQYF; j_call: TRBJ2-3; v_call: TRBV11-2
cdr3_aa: CASSEQKSGIGAKNIQYF; j_call: TRBJ2-4; v_call: TRBV6-1